A selection of T cell receptor beta chains follows, all from one sample in a study of blood T cell repertoires in COVID-19. Profiling relied on immunoSEQ multiplex PCR, and the TCRdb table lists in-frame clones only, not all of them. The table shows about 280,000 clones, with roughly 88% occurring only once. Input material: peripheral blood. Receptors originate from a man younger than 35 with active or convalescent COVID-19. CDR3s include the opening cysteine and the closing phenylalanine or tryptophan. D genes are given only for firm matches. Not all rows give a size; the values are once, few, many and, for expanded clones, a class.

CASRSSRGEETQYF | TGTGCCAGCAGGTCCAGTCGGGGGGAGGAGACCCAGTACTTC | TRBD2 | TRBJ2-5 | - | TRBV7-9
CASSLGRGNYEQYF | TGTGCCAGCAGCTTAGGGCGGGGGAACTACGAGCAGTACTTC | TRBD2 | TRBJ2-7 | - | TRBV13
CASSYRQGQETQYF | TGTGCCAGCAGTTACCGACAGGGACAAGAGACCCAGTACTTC | TRBD1 | TRBJ2-5 | - | TRBV6-7
CASSQDRGFNYEQYF | TGTGCCAGCAGTCAGGACAGGGGTTTTAACTACGAGCAGTACTTC | TRBD1 | TRBJ2-7 | - | TRBV27
CASSSDRGGTGELFF | TGCGCCAGCAGTTCTGACCGGGGGGGCACCGGGGAGCTGTTTTTT | TRBD2 | TRBJ2-2 | - | TRBV10-2
CSGEGGGPPETQYF | TGCAGCGGTGAAGGGGGGGGGCCCCCTGAGACCCAGTACTTC | - | TRBJ2-5 | - | TRBV29-1
CASSPTGGEGDTQYF | TGCGCCAGCAGCCCTACAGGGGGAGAAGGGGATACGCAGTATTTT | TRBD1 | TRBJ2-3 | - | TRBV4-3
CASSQARTGGPKGNEQFF | TGCGCCAGCAGCCAAGCCCGCACGGGGGGGCCCAAGGGCAATGAGCAGTTCTTC | TRBD2 | TRBJ2-1 | once | TRBV4-3
CASSEGRETEAFF | TGTGCCAGCAGTGAAGGGAGAGAAACTGAAGCTTTCTTT | - | TRBJ1-1 | - | TRBV2
CASSLAAGLALGRETQYF | TGTGCCAGCAGCTTAGCAGCAGGTCTAGCCTTAGGTCGAGAGACCCAGTACTTC | - | TRBJ2-5 | - | TRBV7-6
CASSLRLAGGSPYEQYF | TGTGCCAGCAGCTTGAGGCTGGCGGGGGGCTCACCCTACGAGCAGTACTTC | TRBD2 | TRBJ2-7 | - | TRBV5-6
CASSLRGGPPGELFF | TGTGCCAGCAGCTTGCGGGGGGGACCCCCCGGGGAGCTGTTTTTT | TRBD2 | TRBJ2-2 | - | TRBV5-6
CASSQQGDQPQHF | TGTGCCAGCAGTCAACAGGGGGATCAGCCCCAGCATTTT | TRBD1 | TRBJ1-5 | - | TRBV6-2/TRBV6-3
CASSPQRTTSSTDTQYF | TGTGCCAGCTCCCCACAACGGACTACCTCTAGCACAGATACGCAGTATTTT | - | TRBJ2-3 | - | TRBV18
CSVGRTQNTEAFF | TGCAGCGTTGGACGGACACAAAACACTGAAGCTTTCTTT | - | TRBJ1-1 | once | TRBV29-1
CASSSSGAYEQYF | TGTGCCAGCAGTTCCTCAGGGGCCTACGAGCAGTACTTC | - | TRBJ2-7 | - | TRBV12-3/TRBV12-4
CASSNRGGETQYF | TGTGCCAGCAGCAACAGGGGCGGGGAGACCCAGTACTTC | TRBD1 | TRBJ2-5 | - | TRBV5-4
CASIERGGQRTDTQYF | TGTGCCAGCATCGAGCGGGGGGGCCAGCGCACAGATACGCAGTATTTT | TRBD2 | TRBJ2-3 | - | TRBV2
CASSAPGQEAFF | TGTGCCAGCAGCGCCCCGGGACAGGAAGCTTTCTTT | TRBD1 | TRBJ1-1 | - | TRBV9
CASSLDESGYTF | TGTGCCAGCAGCTTGGATGAGTCGGGCTACACCTTC | - | TRBJ1-2 | - | TRBV5-5
CASSLNGQVNTEAFF | TGTGCCAGCAGTCTAAATGGACAGGTAAACACTGAAGCTTTCTTT | TRBD1 | TRBJ1-1 | once | TRBV6-5
CASNWGGPAEAFF | TGTGCCAGCAATTGGGGGGGCCCAGCTGAAGCTTTCTTT | - | TRBJ1-1 | few | TRBV2
CSVDSGGYTF | TGCAGCGTTGACTCCGGGGGCTACACCTTC | - | TRBJ1-2 | - | TRBV29-1
CASSLLGQLDEQFF | TGTGCCAGCAGCCTTCTTGGCCAATTGGATGAGCAGTTCTTC | - | TRBJ2-1 | - | TRBV7-3
CASSLTSGALEQYF | TGTGCCAGCAGCCTAACTAGCGGGGCTTTAGAGCAGTACTTC | TRBD2 | TRBJ2-7 | - | TRBV7-2
CASSATTGSETQYF | TGTGCCAGCAGCGCAACGACAGGGTCGGAGACCCAGTACTTC | TRBD1 | TRBJ2-5 | medium-sized | TRBV11-2
CASSLGQATGNTIYF | TGTGCCAGCAGCTTAGGGCAGGCGACTGGAAACACCATATATTTT | - | TRBJ1-3 | - | TRBV7-9